This T cell receptor beta chain appears in the sequencing data of a study of blood T cell repertoires in COVID-19. Overall study context: Nucleic acid was either cDNA or gDNA, and it came from T cells, B-cell-depleted T cells, or PBMCs.

Authors' data handling: For nucleated cells, counts were estimated from reference gene primer amplification. The assay was immunoSEQ multiplex PCR, and TCRdb's table has in-frame clones only and misses some. That table is the source of V, J and clone size, and D and trimming were worked out from the DNA. Of 200,000 to 250,000 clones detected, under 85% appear once; the ten largest clones hold roughly 5.5%. The CDR3 is made up of 13 amino acids. Germline V gene lookup returns CDR1 MGHDK and CDR2 SYGVNS. The V end was cut by 4 bases, the J end by 1 base, with 5 bases between. Sequences were obtained from peripheral blood. The V and J genes are TRBV25-1 and TRBJ1-3, with D hard to call. The TCR originated in a human donor in a cohort sampled during active COVID-19. CDR3 DNA sequence: TGTGCCAGCAGTGGAACTTCTGGAAACACCATATATTTT. Its protein is CASSGTSGNTIYF.